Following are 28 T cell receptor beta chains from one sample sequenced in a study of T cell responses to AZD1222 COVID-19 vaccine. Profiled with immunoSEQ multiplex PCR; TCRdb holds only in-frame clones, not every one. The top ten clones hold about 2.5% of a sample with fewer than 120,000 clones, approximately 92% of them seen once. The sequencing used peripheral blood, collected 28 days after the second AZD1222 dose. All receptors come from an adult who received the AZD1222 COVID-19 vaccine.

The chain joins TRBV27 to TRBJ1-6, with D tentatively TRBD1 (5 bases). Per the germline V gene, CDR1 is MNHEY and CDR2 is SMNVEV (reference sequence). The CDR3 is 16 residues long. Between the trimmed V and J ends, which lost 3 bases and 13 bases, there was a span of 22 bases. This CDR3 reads CASSFVQAFLAGPLHF. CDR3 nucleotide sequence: TGTGCCAGCAGTTTTGTACAGGCCTTTTTGGCAGGCCCCCTCCACTTT.

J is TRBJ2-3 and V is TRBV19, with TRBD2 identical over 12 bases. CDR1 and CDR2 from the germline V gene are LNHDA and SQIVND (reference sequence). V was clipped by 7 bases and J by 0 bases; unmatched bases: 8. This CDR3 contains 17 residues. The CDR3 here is CASNGASGGASTDTQYF. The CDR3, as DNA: TGTGCCAGTAACGGGGCTAGCGGGGGGGCCAGCACAGATACGCAGTATTTT.

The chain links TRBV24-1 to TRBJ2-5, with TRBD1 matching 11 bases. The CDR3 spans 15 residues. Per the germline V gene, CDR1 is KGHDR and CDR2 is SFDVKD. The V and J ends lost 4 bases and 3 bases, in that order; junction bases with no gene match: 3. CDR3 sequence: CATSDPGQGEETQYF. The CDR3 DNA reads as TGTGCCACCAGTGACCCGGGACAGGGGGAAGAGACCCAGTACTTC.

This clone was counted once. The chain's CDR3 is CASSTRGIDTQYF. The CDR3 bases are TGTGCCAGCAGCACGCGGGGGATAGATACGCAGTATTTT. V and J are TRBV11-3 and TRBJ2-3; 7 bases agree with TRBD2. The germline CDR1 and CDR2 sequences are SGHNT and YENEEA. V shed 5 bases and J 5 bases; nucleotides not matched to a gene: 4. The CDR3 spans 13 residues.

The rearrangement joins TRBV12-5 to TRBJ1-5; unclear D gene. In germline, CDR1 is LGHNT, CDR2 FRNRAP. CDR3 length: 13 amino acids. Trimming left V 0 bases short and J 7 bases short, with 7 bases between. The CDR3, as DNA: TGTGCTAGTGGTTTGGTACATGAACAGCCCCAGCATTTT. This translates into CASGLVHEQPQHF. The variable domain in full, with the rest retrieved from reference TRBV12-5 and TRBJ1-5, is DARVTQTPRHKVTEMGQEVTMRCQPILGHNTVFWYRQTMMQGLELLAYFRNRAPLDDSGMPKDRFSAEMPDATLATLKIQPSEPRDSAVYFCASGLVHEQPQHFGDGTRLSIL.

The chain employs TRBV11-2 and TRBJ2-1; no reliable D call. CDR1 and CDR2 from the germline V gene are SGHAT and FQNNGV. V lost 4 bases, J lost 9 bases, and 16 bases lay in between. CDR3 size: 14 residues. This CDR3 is CASSSRQTRSEQFF. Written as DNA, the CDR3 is TGTGCCAGCAGCTCACGGCAAACGCGGTCTGAGCAGTTCTTC.

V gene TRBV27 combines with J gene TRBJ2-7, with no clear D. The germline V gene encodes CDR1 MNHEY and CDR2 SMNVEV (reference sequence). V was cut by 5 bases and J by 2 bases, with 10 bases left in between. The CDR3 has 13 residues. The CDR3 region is CASSRIGAYEQYF. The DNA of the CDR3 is TGTGCCAGCAGTCGCATCGGCGCCTACGAGCAGTACTTC.

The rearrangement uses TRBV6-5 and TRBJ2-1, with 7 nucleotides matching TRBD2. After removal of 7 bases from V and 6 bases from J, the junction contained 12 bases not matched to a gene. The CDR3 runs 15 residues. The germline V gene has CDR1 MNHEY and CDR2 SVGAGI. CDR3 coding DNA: TGTGCCAGCACCATCCCGACAGCGGGGTCCAATGAGCAGTTCTTC. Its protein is CASTIPTAGSNEQFF.

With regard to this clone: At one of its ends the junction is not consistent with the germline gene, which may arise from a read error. CDR3: CASTGVRREKLFF. CDR3 bases: TGTGCTAGTACCGGGGTTCGGAGGGAAAAACTGTTTTTT. The chain joins TRBV19 to TRBJ1-4; the D is unclear. The germline V gene encodes CDR1 LNHDA and CDR2 SQIVND (reference sequence). The CDR3 covers 13 residues.

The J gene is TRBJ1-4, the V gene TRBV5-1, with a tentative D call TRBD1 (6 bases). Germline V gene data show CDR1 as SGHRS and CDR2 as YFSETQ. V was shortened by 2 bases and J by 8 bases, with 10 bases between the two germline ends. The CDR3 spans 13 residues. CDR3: CASSFDTGEKLFF. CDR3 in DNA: TGCGCCAGCAGCTTCGACACAGGGGAAAAACTGTTTTTT.

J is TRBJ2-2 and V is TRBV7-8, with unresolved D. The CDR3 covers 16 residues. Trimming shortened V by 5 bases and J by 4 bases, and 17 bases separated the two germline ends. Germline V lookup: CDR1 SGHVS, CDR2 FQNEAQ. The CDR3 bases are TGTGCCAGCAGCCAATTGGGGTTCTCGAGCACCGGGGAGCTGTTTTTT. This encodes CASSQLGFSSTGELFF.

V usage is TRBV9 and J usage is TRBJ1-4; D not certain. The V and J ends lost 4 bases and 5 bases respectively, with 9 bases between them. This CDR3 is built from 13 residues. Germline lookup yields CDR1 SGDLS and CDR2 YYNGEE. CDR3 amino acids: CASSPDKNEKLFF. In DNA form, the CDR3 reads TGTGCCAGCAGCCCAGACAAGAATGAAAAACTGTTTTTT.

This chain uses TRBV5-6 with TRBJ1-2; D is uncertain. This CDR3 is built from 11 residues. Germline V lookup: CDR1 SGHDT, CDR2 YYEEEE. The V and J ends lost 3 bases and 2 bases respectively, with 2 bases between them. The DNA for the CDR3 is TGTGCCAGCAGCTCCAACTATGGCTACACCTTC. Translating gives CASSSNYGYTF.

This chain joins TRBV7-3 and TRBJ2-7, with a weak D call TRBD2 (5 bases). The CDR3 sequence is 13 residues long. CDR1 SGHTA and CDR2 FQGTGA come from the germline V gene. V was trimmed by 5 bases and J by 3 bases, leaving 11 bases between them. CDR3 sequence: CASSPHEGYEQYF. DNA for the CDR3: TGTGCCAGCAGCCCCCACGAGGGCTACGAGCAGTACTTC.

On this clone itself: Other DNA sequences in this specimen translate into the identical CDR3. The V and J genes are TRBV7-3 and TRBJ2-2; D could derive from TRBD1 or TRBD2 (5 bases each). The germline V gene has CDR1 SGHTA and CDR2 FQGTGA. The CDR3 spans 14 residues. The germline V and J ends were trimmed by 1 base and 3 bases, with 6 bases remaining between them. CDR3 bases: TGTGCCAGCAGCTTAAGAGGGGACACCGGGGAGCTGTTTTTT. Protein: CASSLRGDTGELFF.

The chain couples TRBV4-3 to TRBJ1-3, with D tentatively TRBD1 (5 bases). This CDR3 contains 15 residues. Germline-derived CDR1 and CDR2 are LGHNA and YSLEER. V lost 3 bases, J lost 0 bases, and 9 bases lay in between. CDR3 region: CASSHEQDSGNTIYF. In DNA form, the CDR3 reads TGCGCCAGCAGCCACGAACAGGACTCTGGAAACACCATATATTTT.

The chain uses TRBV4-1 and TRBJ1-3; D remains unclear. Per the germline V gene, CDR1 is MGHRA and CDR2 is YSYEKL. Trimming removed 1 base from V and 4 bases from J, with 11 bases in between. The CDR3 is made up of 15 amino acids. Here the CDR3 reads CASSQGADLGNTIYF. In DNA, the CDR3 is TGCGCCAGCAGCCAAGGCGCCGATTTAGGAAACACCATATATTTT.

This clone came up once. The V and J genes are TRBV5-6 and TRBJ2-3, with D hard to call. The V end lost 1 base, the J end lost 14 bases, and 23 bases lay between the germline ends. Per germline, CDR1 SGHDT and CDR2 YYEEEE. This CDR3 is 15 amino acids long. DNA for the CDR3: TGTGCCAGCAGCTTGTCCCCCAGCCTAGGATCTAAGGCGTATTTT. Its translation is CASSLSPSLGSKAYF.

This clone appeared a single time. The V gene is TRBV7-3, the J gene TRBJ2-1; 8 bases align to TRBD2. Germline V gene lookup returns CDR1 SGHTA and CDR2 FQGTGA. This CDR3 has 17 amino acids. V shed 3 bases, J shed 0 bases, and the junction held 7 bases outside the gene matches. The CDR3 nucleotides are TGTGCCAGCAGCTTGGGGGGACTAGGTAGCTCCTACAATGAGCAGTTCTTC. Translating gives CASSLGGLGSSYNEQFF.

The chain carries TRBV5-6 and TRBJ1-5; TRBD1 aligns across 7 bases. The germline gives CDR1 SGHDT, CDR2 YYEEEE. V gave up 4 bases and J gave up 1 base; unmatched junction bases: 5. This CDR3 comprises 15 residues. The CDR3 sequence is CASSHRGPSNQPQHF. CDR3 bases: TGTGCCAGCAGCCACAGGGGTCCCAGCAATCAGCCCCAGCATTTT.

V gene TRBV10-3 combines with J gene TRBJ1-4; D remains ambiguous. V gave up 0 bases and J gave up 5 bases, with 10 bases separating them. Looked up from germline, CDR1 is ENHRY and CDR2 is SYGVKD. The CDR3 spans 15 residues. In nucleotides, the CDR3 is TGTGCCATCAGTGAGTCAGGCATAACCAATGAAAAACTGTTTTTT. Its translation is CAISESGITNEKLFF.

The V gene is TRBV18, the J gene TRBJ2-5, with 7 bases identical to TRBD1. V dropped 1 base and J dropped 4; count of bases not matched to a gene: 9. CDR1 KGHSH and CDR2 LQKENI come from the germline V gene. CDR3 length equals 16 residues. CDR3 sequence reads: CASSPRGQVPSETQYF. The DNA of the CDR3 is TGTGCCAGCTCACCACGAGGACAGGTTCCTTCAGAGACCCAGTACTTC.

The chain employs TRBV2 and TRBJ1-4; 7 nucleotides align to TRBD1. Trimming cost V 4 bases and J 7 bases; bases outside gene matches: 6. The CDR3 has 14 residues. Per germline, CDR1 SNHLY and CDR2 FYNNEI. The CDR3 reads CASSGRGRGEKLFF. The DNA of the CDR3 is TGTGCCAGCAGTGGAAGGGGGCGCGGTGAAAAACTGTTTTTT.

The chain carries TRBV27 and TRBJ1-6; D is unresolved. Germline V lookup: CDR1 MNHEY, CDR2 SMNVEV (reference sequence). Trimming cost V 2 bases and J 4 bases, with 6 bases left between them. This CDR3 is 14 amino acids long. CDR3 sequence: CASSLGLYNSPLHF. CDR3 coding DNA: TGTGCCAGCAGTTTAGGCTTATATAATTCACCCCTCCACTTT.

The CDR3 sequence: CATSDKHHQETQYF. Here the CDR3 DNA reads TGTGCCACCAGTGATAAACACCACCAAGAGACCCAGTACTTC. The chain has TRBV24-1 and TRBJ2-5; D unresolved. This CDR3 has 14 amino acids. Between the trimmed V and J ends, which lost 3 bases and 0 bases, there was a span of 7 bases. CDR1 and CDR2 from the germline V gene are KGHDR and SFDVKD.

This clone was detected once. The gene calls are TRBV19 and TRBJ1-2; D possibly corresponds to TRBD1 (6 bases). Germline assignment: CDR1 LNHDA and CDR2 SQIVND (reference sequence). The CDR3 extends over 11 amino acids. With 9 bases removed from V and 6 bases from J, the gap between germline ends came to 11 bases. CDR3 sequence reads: CASENRDGYTF. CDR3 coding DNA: TGTGCCAGCGAGAACAGGGATGGCTACACCTTC.

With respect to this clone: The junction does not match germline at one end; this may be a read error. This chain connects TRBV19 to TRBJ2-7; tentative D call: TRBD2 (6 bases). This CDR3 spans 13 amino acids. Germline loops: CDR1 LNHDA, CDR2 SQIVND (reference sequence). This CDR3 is CASGGRGGYGQYF. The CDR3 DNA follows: TGTGCCAGCGGGGGTAGGGGAGGCTACGGGCAGTACTTC.

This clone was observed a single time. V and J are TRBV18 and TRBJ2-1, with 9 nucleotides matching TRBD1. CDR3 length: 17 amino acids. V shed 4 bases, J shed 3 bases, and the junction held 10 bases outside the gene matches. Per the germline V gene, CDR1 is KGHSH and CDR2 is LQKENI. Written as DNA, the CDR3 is TGTGCCAGCTCACACCCGGGACAGGGTCGCCTCTACAATGAGCAGTTCTTC. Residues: CASSHPGQGRLYNEQFF.